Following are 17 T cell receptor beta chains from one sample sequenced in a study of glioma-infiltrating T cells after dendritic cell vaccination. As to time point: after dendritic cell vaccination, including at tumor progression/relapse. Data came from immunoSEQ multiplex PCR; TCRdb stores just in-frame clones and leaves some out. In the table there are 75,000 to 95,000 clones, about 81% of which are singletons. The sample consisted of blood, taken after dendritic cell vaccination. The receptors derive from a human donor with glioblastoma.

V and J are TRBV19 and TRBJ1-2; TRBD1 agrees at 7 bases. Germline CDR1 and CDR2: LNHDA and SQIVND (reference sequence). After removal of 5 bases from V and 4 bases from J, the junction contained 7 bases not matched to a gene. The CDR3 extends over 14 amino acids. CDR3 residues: CASSPDRSSYGYTF. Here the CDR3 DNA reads TGTGCCAGTAGTCCGGACAGGAGTTCCTATGGCTACACCTTC.

The CDR3 loop reads CASSLVTGDTQYF. In nucleotides, the CDR3 is TGTGCCAGCAGTTTAGTGACAGGAGATACGCAGTATTTT. The chain is built from TRBV27 and TRBJ2-3, with a weak D call TRBD1 (6 bases). Germline V lookup: CDR1 MNHEY, CDR2 SMNVEV (reference sequence). Trimming pared 2 bases from V and 5 bases from J, leaving 8 bases between. This CDR3 is built from 13 residues.

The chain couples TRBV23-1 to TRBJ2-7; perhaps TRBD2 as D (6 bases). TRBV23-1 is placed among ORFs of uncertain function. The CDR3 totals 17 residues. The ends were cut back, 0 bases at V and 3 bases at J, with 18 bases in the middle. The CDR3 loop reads CASSQSDQGGLYYEQYV. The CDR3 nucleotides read TGCGCCAGCAGTCAATCGGATCAGGGAGGTCTCTACTACGAGCAGTACGTC.

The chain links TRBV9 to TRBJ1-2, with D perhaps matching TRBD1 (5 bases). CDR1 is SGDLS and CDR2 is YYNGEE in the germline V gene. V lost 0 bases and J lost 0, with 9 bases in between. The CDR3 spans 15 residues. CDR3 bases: TGTGCCAGCAGCGTAGTTGGGACTGCTAACTATGGCTACACCTTC. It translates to CASSVVGTANYGYTF.

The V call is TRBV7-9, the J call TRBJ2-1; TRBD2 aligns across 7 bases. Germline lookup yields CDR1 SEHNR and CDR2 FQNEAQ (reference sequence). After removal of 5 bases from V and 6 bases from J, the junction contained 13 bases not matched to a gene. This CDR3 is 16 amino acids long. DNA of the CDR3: TGTGCCAGCAGCCCCATGTCCCCTAGCGGCATCAATGAGCAGTTCTTC. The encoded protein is CASSPMSPSGINEQFF. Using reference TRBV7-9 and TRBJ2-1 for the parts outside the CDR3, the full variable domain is DTGVSQNPRHKITKRGQNVTFRCDPISEHNRLYWYRQTLGQGPEFLTYFQNEAQLEKSRLLSDRFSAERPKGSFSTLEIQRTEQGDSAMYLCASSPMSPSGINEQFFGPGTRLTVL.

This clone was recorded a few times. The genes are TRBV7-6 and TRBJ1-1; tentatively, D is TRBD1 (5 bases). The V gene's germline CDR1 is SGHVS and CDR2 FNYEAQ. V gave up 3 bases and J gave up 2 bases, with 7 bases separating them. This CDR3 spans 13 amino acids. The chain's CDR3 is CASSLTANTEAFF. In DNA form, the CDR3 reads TGTGCCAGCAGCTTGACAGCCAACACTGAAGCTTTCTTT.

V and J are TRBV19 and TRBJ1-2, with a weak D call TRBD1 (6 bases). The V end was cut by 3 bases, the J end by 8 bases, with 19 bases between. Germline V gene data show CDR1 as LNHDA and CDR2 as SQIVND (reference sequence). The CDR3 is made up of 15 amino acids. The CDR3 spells CASSIMTGQVRGYTF. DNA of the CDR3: TGTGCCAGTAGTATTATGACGGGACAAGTAAGGGGCTACACCTTC. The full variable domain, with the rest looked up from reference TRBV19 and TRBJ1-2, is DGGITQSPKYLFRKEGQNVTLSCEQNLNHDAMYWYRQDPGQGLRLIYYSQIVNDFQKGDIAEGYSVSREKKESFPLTVTSAQKNPTAFYLCASSIMTGQVRGYTFGSGTRLTVV.

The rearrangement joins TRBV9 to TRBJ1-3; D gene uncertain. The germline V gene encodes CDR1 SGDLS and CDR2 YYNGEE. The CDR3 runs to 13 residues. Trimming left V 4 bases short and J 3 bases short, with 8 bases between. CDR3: CASSMTGGNTIYF. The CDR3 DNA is TGTGCCAGCAGCATGACTGGTGGAAACACCATATATTTT.

DNA for the CDR3: TGTGCCAGCAACCCACAGGGATTAAGCACAGATACGCAGTATTTT. This sequence encodes CASNPQGLSTDTQYF. V usage is TRBV6-5 and J usage is TRBJ2-3; tentatively, D is TRBD1 (6 bases). The CDR3 extends over 15 amino acids. The V end lost 7 bases, the J end lost 0 bases, and 14 bases lay between the germline ends. Germline CDR1 reads MNHEY; CDR2 reads SVGAGI.

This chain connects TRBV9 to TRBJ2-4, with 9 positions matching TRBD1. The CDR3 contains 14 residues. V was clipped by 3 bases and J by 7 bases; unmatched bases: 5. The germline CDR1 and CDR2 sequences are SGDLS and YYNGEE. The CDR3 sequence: CASSGTGGGNIQYF. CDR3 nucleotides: TGTGCCAGCAGCGGAACAGGGGGCGGGAACATTCAGTACTTC.

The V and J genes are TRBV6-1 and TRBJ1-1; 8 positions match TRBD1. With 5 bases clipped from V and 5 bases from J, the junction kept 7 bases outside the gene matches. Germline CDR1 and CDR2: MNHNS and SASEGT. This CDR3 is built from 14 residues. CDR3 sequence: CASSFGRQGTEAFF. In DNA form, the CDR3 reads TGTGCCAGCAGTTTTGGAAGACAGGGGACTGAAGCTTTCTTT.

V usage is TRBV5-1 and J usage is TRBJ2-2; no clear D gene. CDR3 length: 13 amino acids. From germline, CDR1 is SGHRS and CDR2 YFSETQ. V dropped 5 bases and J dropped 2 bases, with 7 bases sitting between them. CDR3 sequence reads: CASSDFNTGELFF. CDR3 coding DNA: TGCGCCAGCAGTGACTTTAACACCGGGGAGCTGTTTTTT. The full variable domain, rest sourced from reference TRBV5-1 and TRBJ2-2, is KAGVTQTPRYLIKTRGQQVTLSCSPISGHRSVSWYQQTPGQGLQFLFEYFSETQRNKGNFPGRFSGRQFSNSRSEMNVSTLELGDSALYLCASSDFNTGELFFGEGSRLTVL.

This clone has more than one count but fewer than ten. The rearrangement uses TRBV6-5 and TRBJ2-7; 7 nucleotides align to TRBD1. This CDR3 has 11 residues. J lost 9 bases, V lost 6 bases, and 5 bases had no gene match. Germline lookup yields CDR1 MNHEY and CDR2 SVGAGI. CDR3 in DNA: TGTGCCAGCAGGAGACAGGGAGCGCAGTACTTC. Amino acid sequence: CASRRQGAQYF.

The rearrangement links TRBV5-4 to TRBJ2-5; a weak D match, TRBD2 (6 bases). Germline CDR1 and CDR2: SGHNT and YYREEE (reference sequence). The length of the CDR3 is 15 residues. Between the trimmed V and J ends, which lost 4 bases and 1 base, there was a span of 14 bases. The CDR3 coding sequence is TGTGCCAGCAGCCGGGACTCTGGAGTCCAAGAGACCCAGTACTTC. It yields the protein CASSRDSGVQETQYF.

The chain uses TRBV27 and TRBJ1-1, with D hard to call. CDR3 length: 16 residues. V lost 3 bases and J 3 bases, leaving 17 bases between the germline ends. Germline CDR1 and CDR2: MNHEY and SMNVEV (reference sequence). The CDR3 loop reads CASSFGFRTGYTEAFF. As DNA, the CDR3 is TGTGCCAGCAGTTTCGGTTTCAGAACCGGGTACACTGAAGCTTTCTTT.

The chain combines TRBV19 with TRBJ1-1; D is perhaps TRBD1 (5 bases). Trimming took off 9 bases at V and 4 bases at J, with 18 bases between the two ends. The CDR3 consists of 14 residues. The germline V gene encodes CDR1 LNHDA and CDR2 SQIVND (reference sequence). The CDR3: CASRLRAVGTEAFF. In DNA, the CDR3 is TGTGCCAGCAGACTCAGGGCGGTCGGCACTGAAGCTTTCTTT.

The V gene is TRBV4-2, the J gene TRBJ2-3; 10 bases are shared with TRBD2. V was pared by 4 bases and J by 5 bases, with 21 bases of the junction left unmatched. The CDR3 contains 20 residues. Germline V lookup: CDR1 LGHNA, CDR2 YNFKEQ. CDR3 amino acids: CASSRITGTSAGPLGDTQYF. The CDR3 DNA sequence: TGTGCCAGCAGCCGCATTACCGGGACTAGCGCTGGGCCCTTGGGAGATACGCAGTATTTT.